Given below is one T cell receptor beta chain in context. As yet, its antigen is unknown. This record belongs to a study of shared clonotypes between healthy human individuals. Several immunoSEQ 96-well plates shared each subset's DNA, each plate a replicate. Measured with immunoSEQ multiplex PCR; TCRdb has only the in-frame clones, and not every one. The table records roughly 1.5 million clones, approximately 98% of them present only once. The donor cohort consisted entirely of Caucasian adults residing in Nashville, Tennessee. The study separated CD4+ cells into CD45RA+ naive and CD45RA-negative memory subsets. The CDR3 covers 14 residues. Germline CDR1 and CDR2: SQVTM and ANQGSEA. V shed 5 bases and J 3 bases; nucleotides not matched to a gene: 5. Study-level results: Clonotype sharing among donors was thought likely to change with sequencing depth.

The receptor was isolated from a man younger than 45 in good health. The V and J genes are TRBV29-1 and TRBJ2-1; 9 bases fit TRBD2. The sequenced sample was naive CD4+ T cells sorted from blood. Documented subset: CD45RA+ positively selected. CDR3 loop: CSVCRLADYNEQFF. The CDR3 nucleotides read TGCAGCGTTTGTCGACTAGCGGACTACAATGAGCAGTTCTTC.